The 17 T cell receptor beta chains below all came from one sample that was sequenced in a study of T cell clonality in common variable immunodeficiency (dated by TCRdb to about 2015). Library preparation used the immunoSEQ multiplex PCR assay. The source is immuneACCESS, and TCRdb retained only in-frame sequences with V and J called. Part of the clones is not carried over; for the studies checked, unresolved V genes explain less than half of this, and the remainder is unexplained. This sample has roughly 30,000 clones, none of them a singleton. In total, the top ten clones hold 4.5% of the sample. The sequenced material came from peripheral blood mononuclear cells. Source of these receptors: a person between 18 and 75 years old in good health.

This clone was seen at least ten times. The read falls 3 residues short of the CDR3 end, and the missing part is taken from the germline J gene. V is TRBV19 and J is TRBJ1-2, with D perhaps TRBD1 (5 bases). This CDR3 contains 14 residues. CDR1 and CDR2 from the germline V gene are LNHDA and SQIVND (reference sequence). Between the trimmed V and J ends, which lost 3 bases and 2 bases, there was a span of 10 bases. The CDR3 sequence: CASSMGGGNYGYTF. The sequenced CDR3 bases are TGTGCCAGTAGTATGGGCGGGGGGAACTATGGC. Looking up the rest from reference TRBV19 and TRBJ1-2 gives the full variable domain: DGGITQSPKYLFRKEGQNVTLSCEQNLNHDAMYWYRQDPGQGLRLIYYSQIVNDFQKGDIAEGYSVSREKKESFPLTVTSAQKNPTAFYLCASSMGGGNYGYTFGSGTRLTVV.

This clone was observed many times. The missing CDR3 end, 3 residues past where the read stops, is filled in from the germline J gene. The chain links TRBV19 to TRBJ1-4, with 10 bases that match TRBD1. There are 15 residues in the CDR3. Looked up from germline, CDR1 is LNHDA and CDR2 is SQIVND (reference sequence). Trimming took 7 bases from V and 8 from J; bases not matched to a gene: 10. The CDR3 sequence is CASIPTGTGDEKLFF. The sequenced part of the CDR3 DNA is TGTGCCAGTATCCCCACCGGGACAGGGGACGAAAAA.

This clone was seen repeatedly, ten times or more. The read is 3 residues too short to cover the CDR3 end, so that end is filled in from the germline J gene. The chain combines TRBV7-3 with TRBJ2-1, with 10 bases fitting TRBD2. CDR3 size: 15 residues. The trim removed 4 bases at V and 6 bases at J, leaving 6 bases unmatched. Germline lookup yields CDR1 SGHTA and CDR2 FQGTGA. The CDR3 sequence is CASSSSGSASNEQFF. The sequenced CDR3 bases are TGTGCCAGCAGCTCTAGCGGGAGTGCCTCCAATGAG.

This clone was recorded at least ten times. Read coverage stops 3 residues before the CDR3 terminus; the germline J gene supplies the remainder. The V and J genes are TRBV19 and TRBJ1-2; D may be TRBD1 (5 bases). The V gene's germline CDR1 is LNHDA and CDR2 SQIVND (reference sequence). The CDR3 is 15 residues long. With 1 base removed from V and 2 bases from J, the gap between germline ends came to 11 bases. The CDR3 DNA, read in part, is TGTGCCAGTAGTATAGCCTACCAGGGAAACTATGGC. Translated: CASSIAYQGNYG. The full CDR3 is CASSIAYQGNYGYTF.

This clone showed up many times. From the germline J gene comes the end of the CDR3, since the read stops 3 residues before it. V gene TRBV29-1 combines with J gene TRBJ1-2; D is unresolved. Germline V CDR1 and CDR2: SQVTM, ANQGSEA. The CDR3 totals 12 residues. V was trimmed by 4 bases and J by 5 bases, leaving 11 bases between them. The CDR3 reads CSVADLRYGYTF. Partial CDR3 DNA: TGCAGCGTTGCAGATCTAAGATATGGC.

Note on this clone: The CDR3 end is not reached by the read, which stops 3 residues before it; the germline J gene fills it in. This chain joins TRBV20-1 and TRBJ2-7, with D possibly matching TRBD2 (5 bases). Germline V gene data show CDR1 as DFQATT and CDR2 as SNEGSKA (reference sequence). Trimming removed 3 bases from V and 0 bases from J, with 18 bases in between. The CDR3 length is 16 residues. The CDR3 DNA, read in part, is TGCAGTGCTAGTTTAGTGAGCTCGGGGTTCTCCTACGAG. It translates to CSASLVSSGFSYE. The whole CDR3 sequence is CSASLVSSGFSYEQYF.

This clone was seen ten or more times. The DNA ends 3 residues before the CDR3 does, and the rest of the CDR3 is filled in from the germline J gene. The rearrangement links TRBV7-3 to TRBJ1-1, with 10 bases matching TRBD1. Germline CDR1 reads SGHTA; CDR2 reads FQGTGA. V lost 5 bases and J lost 3; bases outside the gene matches: 6. The CDR3 totals 15 residues. The CDR3 protein is CASSLYGTGDTEAFF. CDR3 DNA, as far as it was read: TGTGCCAGCAGCCTTTATGGGACAGGGGACACTGAA.

In its sample, this clone was seen many times. The missing CDR3 end, 3 residues past where the read stops, is filled in from the germline J gene. This chain uses TRBV14 with TRBJ2-1; unclear D gene. This CDR3 contains 17 residues. V was clipped by 0 bases and J by 0 bases, with 12 bases between them. The V gene's germline CDR1 is SGHDN and CDR2 FVKESK. The CDR3 is CASSQDLRSSSYNEQFF. The sequenced part of the CDR3 DNA is TGTGCCAGCAGCCAAGATCTTCGGTCTAGCTCCTACAATGAG.

A note on this clone: The read gets to within 3 residues of the CDR3 end, and the germline J gene fills in the rest. The V gene is TRBV7-9, the J gene TRBJ1-5, with D unresolved. CDR3 length: 13 residues. The germline CDR1 and CDR2 sequences are SEHNR and FQNEAQ (reference sequence). The V end lost 5 bases, the J end lost 6 bases, and 11 bases lay between the germline ends. CDR3 region: CASSLLEGQPQHF. CDR3 DNA (partial): TGTGCCAGCAGCCTCCTGGAGGGTCAGCCC.

The sample holds many counts of this clone. An end of the junction does not agree with germline; a read error may underlie this. The CDR3 end falls 3 residues outside the read, so it is completed with the germline J gene. This same CDR3 is encoded by further DNA sequences in the sample. The chain joins TRBV5-1 to TRBJ2-7; 7 bases match TRBD2. The CDR3 spans 16 residues. Germline values: CDR1 SGHRS, CDR2 YFSETQ. The covered CDR3 bases are TGCGCCAGTAGCTTGAGTTTTGGCGGGAGTGGGGTCGAG. Translated: CASSLSFGGSGVE. The whole CDR3 protein reads CASSLSFGGSGVEQYF. The complete variable domain, with remaining parts taken from reference TRBV5-1 and TRBJ2-7, reads KAGVTQTPRYLIKTRGQQVTLSCSPISGHRSVSWYQQTPGQGLQFLFEYFSETQRNKGNFPGRFSGRQFSNSRSEMNVSTLELGDSALYLCASSLSFGGSGVEQYFGPGTRLTVT.

Ten or more counts support this clone. The CDR3 end lies 3 residues beyond the end of the read and is filled in from the germline J gene. The genes are TRBV19 and TRBJ2-1, with 10 bases matching TRBD2. CDR1 and CDR2 (germline): LNHDA, SQIVND (reference sequence). The CDR3 has 15 amino acids. With 6 bases clipped from V and 7 bases from J, the junction kept 9 bases outside the gene matches. The sequenced part of the CDR3 DNA is TGTGCCAGTAGGAATAGCGGGAGGCCCCGGAATGAG. Protein sequence: CASRNSGRPRNE. The full CDR3 is CASRNSGRPRNEQFF.

This clone has only a few counts. A read error may explain this, as a much larger clone is one base away. The read falls 3 residues short of the CDR3 end, and the missing part is taken from the germline J gene. The chain links TRBV6-1 to TRBJ2-3, with D perhaps being TRBD1 or TRBD2 (6 bases each). From germline, CDR1 is MNHNS and CDR2 SASEGT. The CDR3 is 15 amino acids. CDR3 DNA (partial): TGTGCCAGCAGTGGGGGGCCGGAGGGCAATCAGCCG. It codes for CASSGGPEGNQP. In full, the CDR3 is CASSGGPEGNQPQYF.

In this sample, this clone turned up a few times. The read halts 3 residues ahead of the CDR3 end, with the missing end drawn from the germline J gene. V usage is TRBV5-1 and J usage is TRBJ2-7; 7 positions match TRBD2. The CDR3 has 12 residues. The germline V gene has CDR1 SGHRS and CDR2 YFSETQ. V lost 4 bases, J lost 6 bases, and 4 bases stayed unmatched. CDR3 DNA, as far as it was read: TGCGCCAGCAGCCAGGGAGGGTCCGAG. Its protein product is CASSQGGSE. In full, the CDR3 reads CASSQGGSEQYF.

The table lists this clone with many counts. The read ends 3 residues early relative to the CDR3; the germline J gene fills the gap. The chain has TRBV6-2 or TRBV6-3 and TRBJ1-1; a weak D match, TRBD1 (6 bases). Trimming removed 4 bases at V and 1 base at J, with 16 bases between. Germline-derived CDR1 and CDR2 are MNHEY and SVGEGT. The CDR3 sequence is 16 residues long. The CDR3 sequence: CASSFHQQGPNTEAFF. The sequenced CDR3 bases are TGTGCCAGCAGTTTCCATCAACAGGGCCCGAACACTGAA.

This clone was observed at least ten times. The read halts 3 residues ahead of the CDR3 end, with the missing end drawn from the germline J gene. The chain combines TRBV6-1 with TRBJ1-1; D is unresolved. Germline-derived CDR1 and CDR2 are MNHNS and SASEGT. The CDR3 is 10 amino acids. The CDR3 is CASSEGGAFF. Partial CDR3 DNA: TGTGCCAGCAGTGAAGGCGGA.

This clone was seen more than once but under ten times. The CDR3 end falls 3 residues outside the read, so it is completed with the germline J gene. V usage is TRBV7-9 and J usage is TRBJ2-2; TRBD2 is a possible D gene (6 bases). The length of the CDR3 is 13 residues. Germline-derived CDR1 and CDR2 are SEHNR and FQNEAQ (reference sequence). CDR3 sequence reads: CASSHPGDEKLFF. CDR3 DNA (partial): TGTGCCAGCAGCCATCCGGGGGACGAAAAG.

Many counts were recorded for this clone. The sequence runs out 3 residues before the end of the CDR3; the remainder is reconstructed from the germline J gene. The V and J genes are TRBV5-1 and TRBJ1-4; D is unresolved. The CDR3 runs to 15 residues. The ends were cut back, 2 bases at V and 0 bases at J, with 8 bases in the middle. Per the germline V gene, CDR1 is SGHRS and CDR2 is YFSETQ. CDR3: CASSFSPATNEKLFF. The DNA read from the CDR3 is TGCGCCAGCAGCTTCTCCCCGGCAACTAATGAAAAA.